The 20 T cell receptor beta chains below come from one sample, sequenced in a study of beta chain features in type 1 diabetes. What these receptors recognize is not known. General study points: In all four CD4+ subsets, TCRB CDR3 length was significantly, moderately reduced in type 1 diabetes.

cDNA synthesis used the whole RNA isolate, giving expressed TCRB sequences. Using immunoSEQ multiplex PCR, the repertoire was profiled, and TCRdb retains in-frame clones only, with some absent. In the table there are around 150,000 clones, 9% of which are singletons. Sequenced: central memory CD4+ T cells from blood. Receptor source: a woman in her thirties with type 1 diabetes.

The V call is TRBV30, the J call TRBJ2-1; 8 nucleotides agree with TRBD1. This CDR3 has 16 residues. The J segment lost 9 bases and the V segment lost 3 bases, leaving 16 bases of the junction unmatched. Per germline, CDR1 GTSNPN and CDR2 SVGIG (reference sequence). The CDR3 nucleotides read TGTGCCTGGAGGGACTTAAGGACAGGGAAAGGGGGTGAGCAGTTCTTC. Translating it yields CAWRDLRTGKGGEQFF. Looking up the rest from reference TRBV30 and TRBJ2-1 gives the full variable domain: SQTIHQWPATLVQPVGSPLSLECTVEGTSNPNLYWYRQAAGRGLQLLFYSVGIGQISSEVPQNLSASRPQDRQFILSSKKLLLSDSGFYLCAWRDLRTGKGGEQFFGPGTRLTVL.

This rearrangement joins TRBV2 to TRBJ2-3; maybe TRBD1 (7 bases). The CDR3 covers 15 residues. Deletions cut 3 bases from V and 2 bases from J, with 12 bases between. Looked up from germline, CDR1 is SNHLY and CDR2 is FYNNEI. The CDR3 protein is CASSDQGEATDTQYF. In nucleotides, the CDR3 is TGTGCCAGCAGTGACCAGGGGGAGGCCACAGATACGCAGTATTTT.

This clone was picked up many times. CDR3: CASSRRQGIGETQYF. The DNA of the CDR3 is TGTGCCAGCAGCAGACGACAGGGCATTGGGGAGACCCAGTACTTC. V is TRBV13 and J is TRBJ2-5, with TRBD1 matching over 7 bases. Germline trimming cut 5 bases from V and 5 bases from J; bases unmatched to any gene: 11. Germline V lookup: CDR1 PRHDT, CDR2 FYEKMQ (reference sequence). The CDR3 length is 15 residues.

This clone was counted only a few times. CDR3 loop: CASSIVRGGYTF. CDR3 nucleotide sequence: TGTGCCAGTAGTATTGTCAGGGGCGGCTACACCTTC. The chain has TRBV19 and TRBJ1-2, with a tentative D call TRBD1 (6 bases). Between the trimmed V and J ends, which lost 3 bases and 8 bases, there was a span of 10 bases. CDR1 LNHDA and CDR2 SQIVND come from the germline V gene (reference sequence). The length of the CDR3 is 12 residues.

The chain combines TRBV6-5 with TRBJ2-3, with D possibly matching TRBD1 (5 bases). V lost 5 bases, J lost 1 base, and 10 bases lay in between. This CDR3 contains 14 residues. CDR1 MNHEY and CDR2 SVGAGI come from the germline V gene. The CDR3: CASSIRRGTDTQYF. Here the CDR3 DNA reads TGTGCCAGCAGTATTCGCAGGGGCACAGATACGCAGTATTTT.

This clone turned up a few times. This chain joins TRBV7-9 and TRBJ2-1; D remains unclear. Germline-derived CDR1 and CDR2 are SEHNR and FQNEAQ (reference sequence). The CDR3 runs to 13 residues. V shed 5 bases and J shed 8 bases, with 13 bases lying between them. The CDR3 DNA reads as TGTGCCAGCAGCCTAAGACCCAGCGATGAGCAGTTCTTC. Encoded protein: CASSLRPSDEQFF.

DNA for the CDR3: TGTGCCTGGAGTGTACTAACCGCCACAGATACGCAGTATTTT. Translating gives CAWSVLTATDTQYF. The rearrangement uses TRBV30 and TRBJ2-3, with unresolved D. CDR3 size: 14 residues. Looked up from germline, CDR1 is GTSNPN and CDR2 is SVGIG (reference sequence). Trimming left V 0 bases short and J 2 bases short, with 9 bases between.

The table lists this clone with a few counts. The chain is built from TRBV29-1 and TRBJ2-3; 8 positions agree with TRBD2. CDR1 and CDR2 from the germline V gene are SQVTM and ANQGSEA. The CDR3 is 16 residues long. The trim removed 1 base at V and 1 base at J, leaving 7 bases unmatched. The DNA of the CDR3 is TGCAGCGTTGAAGGGAGCGGGAGAGTGGGCACAGATACGCAGTATTTT. Its translation: CSVEGSGRVGTDTQYF.

The chain uses TRBV18 and TRBJ2-2, with D possibly being TRBD1 (6 bases). The CDR3 length is 14 residues. Germline loops: CDR1 KGHSH, CDR2 LQKENI. The germline V and J ends were trimmed by 5 bases and 3 bases, with 10 bases remaining between them. The chain's CDR3 is CASSTWTDTGELFF. The DNA for the CDR3 is TGTGCCAGCTCAACTTGGACAGACACCGGGGAGCTGTTTTTT.

A few counts support this clone. The rearrangement joins TRBV18 to TRBJ2-4, with 14 bases matching TRBD2. The CDR3 totals 17 residues. Trimming took 2 bases from V and 5 from J; bases not matched to a gene: 5. CDR1 is KGHSH, CDR2 LQKENI, per germline. In DNA form, the CDR3 reads TGTGCCAGCTCACCAGGACTAGCGGGAGGACGGGAAAACATTCAGTACTTC. As protein: CASSPGLAGGRENIQYF. The full variable domain, completed using reference TRBV18 and TRBJ2-4, is NAGVMQNPRHLVRRRGQEARLRCSPMKGHSHVYWYRQLPEEGLKFMVYLQKENIIDESGMPKERFSAEFPKEGPSILRIQQVVRGDSAAYFCASSPGLAGGRENIQYFGAGTRLSVL.

This clone has only a few counts. The J gene is TRBJ2-1, the V gene TRBV11-2; D possibly corresponds to TRBD2 (6 bases). The CDR3 runs to 15 residues. Germline CDR1 SGHAT, CDR2 FQNNGV. Between the trimmed V and J ends, which lost 6 bases and 4 bases, there was a span of 16 bases. CDR3 region: CASSAGGGVYNEQFF. CDR3 coding DNA: TGTGCCAGCAGTGCAGGTGGCGGGGTTTACAATGAGCAGTTCTTC. Together with reference TRBV11-2 and TRBJ2-1, the CDR3 gives the full variable domain: EAGVAQSPRYKIIEKRQSVAFWCNPISGHATLYWYQQILGQGPKLLIQFQNNGVVDDSQLPKDRFSAERLKGVDSTLKIQPAKLEDSAVYLCASSAGGGVYNEQFFGPGTRLTVL.

This chain links TRBV6-1 with TRBJ1-1; 9 bases are a match to TRBD1. This CDR3 has 15 residues. Germline V lookup: CDR1 MNHNS, CDR2 SASEGT. Trimming removed 3 bases from V and 4 bases from J; junction bases left unmatched: 6. Here the CDR3 reads CASSDLGQGLTEAFF. The CDR3 DNA reads TGTGCCAGCAGTGACCTAGGACAGGGGCTCACTGAAGCTTTCTTT.

The rearrangement joins TRBV9 to TRBJ2-5, with 14 bases matching TRBD2. J gave up 5 bases and V 3 bases, and 6 bases lay outside the gene matches. Germline V CDR1 and CDR2: SGDLS, YYNGEE. CDR3 size: 16 residues. CDR3 nucleotides: TGTGCCAGCAGCGGGGCGGGACTAGCGGGAGTGGAGACCCAGTACTTC. Residues: CASSGAGLAGVETQYF. Full variable domain (outside the CDR3, taken from reference TRBV9 and TRBJ2-5): DSGVTQTPKHLITATGQRVTLRCSPRSGDLSVYWYQQSLDQGLQFLIQYYNGEERAKGNILERFSAQQFPDLHSELNLSSLELGDSALYFCASSGAGLAGVETQYFGPGTRLLVL.

At least ten counts were recorded for this clone. The rearrangement links TRBV30 to TRBJ2-1; 8 bases match TRBD2. Germline loops: CDR1 GTSNPN, CDR2 SVGIG (reference sequence). The CDR3 sequence is 13 residues long. Trimming removed 0 bases from V and 10 bases from J; junction bases left unmatched: 5. This CDR3 is CAWSVLLAGEQFF. The CDR3 DNA reads as TGTGCCTGGAGTGTACTTTTAGCGGGAGAGCAGTTCTTC.

V usage is TRBV6-1 and J usage is TRBJ1-2, with D uncertain. Looked up from germline, CDR1 is MNHNS and CDR2 is SASEGT. The CDR3 is 14 residues long. Trimming shortened V by 5 bases and J by 4 bases, and 14 bases separated the two germline ends. In nucleotides, the CDR3 is TGTGCCAGCAGTCAAGGAGGGAATTCCTATGGCTACACCTTC. Protein sequence: CASSQGGNSYGYTF.

This clone was seen repeatedly, ten times or more. CDR3 loop: CASSQEGTGFQPQHF. In DNA, the CDR3 is TGCGCCAGCAGCCAAGAAGGGACAGGGTTTCAGCCCCAGCATTTT. The V call is TRBV4-1, the J call TRBJ1-5, with 9 bases lining up with TRBD1. V was pared by 0 bases and J by 6 bases, with 3 bases of the junction left unmatched. Per the germline V gene, CDR1 is MGHRA and CDR2 is YSYEKL. CDR3 length equals 15 residues.

This clone showed up just a few times. The CDR3 region is CASPYGTQMGGYF. CDR3 nucleotides: TGTGCCAGCCCCTACGGGACTCAGATGGGAGGCTACTTC. This chain uses TRBV28 with TRBJ2-7; possible D gene TRBD2, 6 bases. Trimming left V 8 bases short and J 13 bases short, with 24 bases between. The CDR3 spans 13 residues. The germline gives CDR1 MDHEN, CDR2 SYDVKM. Complete variable domain (other parts from reference TRBV28 and TRBJ2-7): DVKVTQSSRYLVKRTGEKVFLECVQDMDHENMFWYRQDPGLGLRLIYFSYDVKMKEKGDIPEGYSVSREKKERFSLILESASTNQTSMYLCASPYGTQMGGYFGPGTRLTVT.

V and J are TRBV7-9 and TRBJ2-5, with no clear D. Per germline, CDR1 SEHNR and CDR2 FQNEAQ (reference sequence). This CDR3 is 10 amino acids long. The V end was cut by 6 bases, the J end by 4 bases, with 3 bases between. CDR3 in DNA: TGTGCCAGCAGTCGAGAGACCCAGTACTTC. It specifies CASSRETQYF.

This clone was detected a few times. The genes are TRBV28 and TRBJ1-2, with D possibly TRBD1 on 6 matching bases. The CDR3 is 12 residues long. Germline CDR1 MDHEN, CDR2 SYDVKM. Trimming took 6 bases from V and 6 from J, leaving 11 bases between them. CDR3 DNA: TGTGCCAGCAGCCAAGGACAGCATGGCTACACCTTC. It codes for CASSQGQHGYTF.

The chain has TRBV6-5 and TRBJ2-6; no clear D gene. The CDR3 totals 14 residues. V lost 7 bases to trimming and J lost 0 bases, with 7 bases between them. Germline V gene data show CDR1 as MNHEY and CDR2 as SVGAGI. CDR3 DNA: TGTGCCAGCATCGGGTCCTCTGGGGCCAACGTCCTGACTTTC. Its translation: CASIGSSGANVLTF.